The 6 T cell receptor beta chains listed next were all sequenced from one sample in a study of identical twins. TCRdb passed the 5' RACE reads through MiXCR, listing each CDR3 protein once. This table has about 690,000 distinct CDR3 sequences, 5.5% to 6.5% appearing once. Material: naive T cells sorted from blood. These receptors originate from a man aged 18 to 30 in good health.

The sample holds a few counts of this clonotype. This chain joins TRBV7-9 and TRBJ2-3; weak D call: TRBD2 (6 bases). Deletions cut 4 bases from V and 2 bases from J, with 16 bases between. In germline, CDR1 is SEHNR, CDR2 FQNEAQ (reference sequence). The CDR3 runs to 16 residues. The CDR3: CASSSGRRVLTDTQYF. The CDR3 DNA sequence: TGTGCCAGCAGCTCCGGGAGAAGGGTCCTCACAGATACGCAGTATTTT.

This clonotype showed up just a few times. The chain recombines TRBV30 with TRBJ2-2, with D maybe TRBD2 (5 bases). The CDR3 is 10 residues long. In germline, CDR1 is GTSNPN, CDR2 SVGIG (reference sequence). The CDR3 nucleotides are TGTGGAGGGTCGGCCGGGGAGCTGTTTTTT. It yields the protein CGGSAGELFF.

The CDR3 is CASSLGTGTSYEQYV. CDR3 DNA: TGCGCCAGCAGCCTAGGGACAGGAACCTCCTACGAGCAGTACGTC. The chain links TRBV5-1 to TRBJ2-7, with TRBD1 matching over 8 bases. Per germline, CDR1 SGHRS and CDR2 YFSETQ. This CDR3 region has 15 residues. Trimming took 4 bases from V and 0 from J; bases not matched to a gene: 6.

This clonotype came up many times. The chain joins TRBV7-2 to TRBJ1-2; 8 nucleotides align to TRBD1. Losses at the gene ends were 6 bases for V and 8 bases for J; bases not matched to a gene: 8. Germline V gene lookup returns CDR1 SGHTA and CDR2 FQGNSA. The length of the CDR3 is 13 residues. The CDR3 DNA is TGTGCCAGCAGTTTTCGGACAGGGATCGGCTACACCTTC. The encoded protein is CASSFRTGIGYTF. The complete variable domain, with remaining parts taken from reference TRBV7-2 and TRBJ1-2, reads GAGVSQSPSNKVTEKGKDVELRCDPISGHTALYWYRQSLGQGLEFLIYFQGNSAPDKSGLPSDRFSAERTGGSVSTLTIQRTQQEDSAVYLCASSFRTGIGYTFGSGTRLTVV.

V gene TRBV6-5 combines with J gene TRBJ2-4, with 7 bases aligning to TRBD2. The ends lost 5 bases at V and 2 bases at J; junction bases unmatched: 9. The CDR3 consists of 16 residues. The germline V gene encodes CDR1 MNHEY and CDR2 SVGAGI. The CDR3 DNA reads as TGTGCCAGCAGTCTCGAAAAGCGGGGATCCAAAAACATTCAGTACTTC. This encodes CASSLEKRGSKNIQYF.

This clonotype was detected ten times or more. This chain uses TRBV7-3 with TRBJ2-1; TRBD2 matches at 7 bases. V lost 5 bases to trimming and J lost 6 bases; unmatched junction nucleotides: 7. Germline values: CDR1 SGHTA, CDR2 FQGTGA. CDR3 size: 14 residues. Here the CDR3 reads CASSIGLEVNEQFF. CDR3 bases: TGTGCCAGCAGCATTGGACTAGAGGTCAATGAGCAGTTCTTC.